This is a list of T cell receptor beta chains from one sample in a study of T cells in localized non-small cell lung cancer. The repertoire was sequenced with immunoSEQ multiplex PCR; TCRdb's copy has only in-frame clones and lacks some. The repertoire has some 2,500 clones, less than 30% of them found once; the top ten carry roughly 22%. The sequencing used normal lung tissue next to the tumor, collected before any cancer treatment. The source of these receptors is a man aged 35-69 years with stage II squamous cell lung carcinoma. CDR3s include the opening cysteine and the closing phenylalanine or tryptophan. The D gene is left open where the match is weak. Expanded clones get a size class; other rows say once, few or many, or leave the size out.

TRBJ2-3 | few | TRBD2 | TRBV6-8 | CASSETSGGADTQYF | TGTGCCAGCAGTGAGACTAGCGGGGGGGCAGATACGCAGTATTTT
TRBJ1-1 | . | TRBD1 | TRBV18 | CASSPGTGGFDTEAFF | TGTGCCAGCTCACCAGGGACAGGGGGCTTCGACACTGAAGCTTTCTTT
TRBJ2-1 | large | . | TRBV19 | CASSITVLGNEQFF | TGTGCCAGTAGTATCACGGTTCTGGGCAATGAGCAGTTCTTC
TRBJ1-4 | . | . | TRBV5-1 | CASSPDGATNEKLFF | TGCGCCAGCAGTCCGGACGGCGCAACTAATGAAAAACTGTTTTTT
TRBJ1-2 | . | . | TRBV30 | CAVPGSNYGYTF | TGTGCGGTCCCGGGTTCTAACTATGGCTACACCTTC
TRBJ1-2 | few | . | TRBV11-3 | CASSFIWGDSYGYTF | TGTGCCAGCAGCTTCATCTGGGGCGACTCCTATGGCTACACCTTC
TRBJ2-3 | . | TRBD1 | TRBV11-3 | CASSSLDRDTDTQYF | TGTGCCAGCAGCTCCTTGGACAGGGACACAGATACGCAGTATTTT
TRBJ1-4 | few | TRBD1 | TRBV18 | CASSPRGTGGEKLFF | TGTGCCAGCTCACCGCGCGGGACAGGGGGTGAAAAACTGTTTTTT
TRBJ1-6 | once | . | TRBV5-1 | CASSLWTSYNSPLHF | TGCGCCAGCAGCCTATGGACCTCCTATAATTCACCCCTCCACTTT
TRBJ2-5 | . | . | TRBV23-1 | CASSGGTAKETQYF | TGCGCCAGCAGTGGGGGAACGGCCAAAGAGACCCAGTACTTC
TRBJ1-2 | . | TRBD1 | TRBV11-3 | CASSYGQAGYGYTF | TGTGCCAGCAGCTACGGACAGGCCGGCTATGGCTACACCTTC
TRBJ1-5 | . | . | TRBV6-8 | CASSAMTDQPQHF | TGTGCCAGCAGTGCCATGACTGATCAGCCCCAGCATTTT
TRBJ2-2 | . | TRBD2 | TRBV9 | CASSVSGNPPGELFF | TGTGCCAGCAGCGTAAGCGGGAACCCGCCCGGGGAGCTGTTTTTT
TRBJ1-2 | . | . | TRBV6-8 | CATRRGDFNYGYTF | TGTGCCACCAGGAGGGGAGATTTTAACTATGGCTACACCTTC
TRBJ2-1 | once | . | TRBV5-1 | CASSLGASAHNEQFF | TGCGCCAGCAGCTTGGGGGCTAGCGCACACAATGAGCAGTTCTTC
TRBJ1-3 | . | TRBD1 | TRBV19 | CATRWTGSGNTIYF | TGTGCCACCCGATGGACAGGTTCAGGAAACACCATATATTTT
TRBJ2-1 | . | TRBD2 | TRBV28 | CASTVGLAGWNEQFF | TGTGCCAGCACCGTGGGACTAGCGGGATGGAATGAGCAGTTCTTC
TRBJ1-2 | . | . | TRBV11-3 | CASSPPGPRPLFWGYTF | TGTGCCAGCAGCCCTCCGGGACCAAGACCCCTCTTTTGGGGCTACACCTTC
TRBJ2-3 | . | TRBD1 | TRBV5-1 | CASTRVGQSTDTQYF | TGCGCCAGCACTAGGGTGGGACAGAGCACAGATACGCAGTATTTT
TRBJ2-2 | once | . | TRBV25-1 | CASKAPGSGELFF | TGTGCCAGCAAGGCTCCGGGGTCCGGGGAGCTGTTTTTT
TRBJ1-1 | few | . | TRBV6-8 | CASRSPDSTEAFF | TGTGCCAGCAGGAGCCCGGACAGCACTGAAGCTTTCTTT
TRBJ2-7 | . | . | TRBV6-8 | CASSSAWGTSFIGQYF | TGTGCCAGCAGTTCTGCCTGGGGCACGTCCTTTATCGGGCAGTACTTC
TRBJ2-7 | . | TRBD1 | TRBV19 | CASSGQGAVDEQYF | TGTGCCAGTAGTGGCCAGGGGGCCGTCGACGAGCAGTACTTC
TRBJ1-6 | few | . | TRBV6-8 | CASSYQGDSPLHF | TGTGCCAGCAGTTATCAGGGCGATTCACCCCTCCACTTT
TRBJ2-6 | . | TRBD1 | TRBV19 | CASSSRDRVYSGANVLTF | TGTGCCAGTAGTTCACGGGACAGGGTTTACTCTGGGGCCAACGTCCTGACTTTC
TRBJ1-5 | few | . | TRBV7-8 | CASSLIRDQPQHF | TGTGCCAGCAGCCTAATAAGGGATCAGCCCCAGCATTTT
TRBJ1-6 | . | . | TRBV18 | CASSPGGGLGNSPLHF | TGTGCCAGCTCACCAGGTGGAGGGTTGGGTAATTCACCCCTCCACTTT
TRBJ1-1 | . | . | TRBV19 | CASSMLQGFGNTEAFF | TGTGCCAGTAGTATGTTGCAGGGTTTCGGGAACACTGAAGCTTTCTTT
TRBJ2-7 | . | TRBD1 | TRBV19 | CASRMGQGHEQYF | TGTGCCAGTAGGATGGGACAGGGCCACGAGCAGTACTTC
TRBJ2-6 | . | . | TRBV19 | CASRDGSGANVLTF | TGTGCCAGTCGGGACGGCTCTGGGGCCAACGTCCTGACTTTC
TRBJ1-6 | few | . | TRBV11-3 | CASSLIIQNSPLHF | TGTGCCAGCAGCTTAATCATACAGAATTCACCCCTCCACTTT
TRBJ2-7 | few | TRBD2 | TRBV6-8 | CASSYQSGGYEQYF | TGTGCCAGCAGTTACCAGAGCGGGGGCTACGAGCAGTACTTC
TRBJ2-2 | few | TRBD1 | TRBV6-8 | CAISGQITSGELFF | TGTGCCATCTCGGGACAGATTACTTCTGGGGAGCTGTTTTTT
TRBJ2-1 | few | . | TRBV6-8 | CASSYLSAFNEQFF | TGTGCCAGCAGTTACCTGTCAGCCTTCAATGAGCAGTTCTTC
TRBJ2-1 | . | TRBD2 | TRBV19 | CASTAVRGGLARTSGSYNEQFF | TGTGCCAGTACCGCCGTTCGAGGGGGACTAGCGAGAACCTCCGGCTCCTACAATGAGCAGTTCTTC
TRBJ2-7 | . | TRBD1 | TRBV28 | CASSSRIQGGTYEQYF | TGTGCCAGCAGTTCGCGAATACAGGGGGGAACCTACGAGCAGTACTTC
TRBJ2-1 | . | TRBD2 | TRBV5-1 | CASRRGTSGTEEEQFF | TGCGCCAGCAGGCGGGGGACTAGCGGGACGGAGGAAGAGCAGTTCTTC
TRBJ2-7 | few | . | TRBV7-5 | CASSLMGQGMGEQYF | TGTGCCAGCAGCTTAATGGGACAGGGGATGGGCGAGCAGTACTTC
TRBJ2-1 | . | . | TRBV25-1 | CASSGPIAPAAVVVEQFF | TGTGCCAGCAGTGGCCCCATAGCACCAGCGGCCGTGGTGGTTGAGCAGTTCTTC
TRBJ1-4 | . | . | TRBV11-3 | CASSLEPDNEKLFF | TGTGCCAGCAGCTTAGAACCCGATAATGAAAAACTGTTTTTT
TRBJ1-1 | . | . | TRBV19 | CASSMWGTTTEAFF | TGTGCCAGTAGTATGTGGGGTACTACCACTGAAGCTTTCTTT
TRBJ2-5 | . | . | TRBV7-6 | CASSQAAGKETQYF | TGTGCCAGCAGCCAAGCGGCAGGAAAAGAGACCCAGTACTTC
TRBJ2-7 | . | TRBD1 | TRBV11-3 | CASSLVPGQKYEQYF | TGTGCCAGCAGCTTAGTTCCGGGACAGAAATACGAGCAGTACTTC
TRBJ2-3 | . | TRBD2 | TRBV6-8 | CAITNGASGGAGTDTQYF | TGTGCCATCACCAACGGGGCTAGCGGGGGGGCGGGCACAGATACGCAGTATTTT
TRBJ2-2 | few | . | TRBV6-8 | CAISAELLTGELFF | TGTGCCATCAGTGCGGAGCTCCTCACCGGGGAGCTGTTTTTT
TRBJ2-1 | medium-sized | TRBD1 | TRBV6-8 | CASRPGQRRNEQFF | TGTGCCAGCAGACCGGGACAGAGAAGAAATGAGCAGTTCTTC
TRBJ1-2 | few | . | TRBV11-3 | CASSLGPTIYGYTF | TGTGCCAGCAGCTTAGGCCCAACCATCTATGGCTACACCTTC
TRBJ2-3 | . | TRBD2 | TRBV14 | CASSQTLGLADTDTQYF | TGTGCCAGCAGCCAAACCCTGGGACTAGCGGACACAGATACGCAGTATTTT
TRBJ2-5 | . | TRBD1 | TRBV9 | CASSASTGSETQYF | TGTGCCAGCAGCGCCTCGACAGGGTCGGAGACCCAGTACTTC
TRBJ2-3 | few | . | TRBV5-8 | CASSRVTGSWVDTQYF | TGTGCCAGCAGCCGAGTAACCGGGTCATGGGTAGATACGCAGTATTTT
TRBJ2-3 | medium-sized | TRBD2 | TRBV9 | CASSPRASGGPTDTQYF | TGTGCCAGCAGCCCGAGGGCTAGCGGGGGCCCCACAGATACGCAGTATTTT
TRBJ2-1 | . | TRBD2 | TRBV11-3 | CASSLGGLYYNEQFF | TGTGCCAGCAGCTTGGGGGGACTATATTACAATGAGCAGTTCTTC
TRBJ1-2 | . | . | TRBV25-1 | CASSAGGLDGYTF | TGTGCCAGCAGTGCTGGGGGGCTGGATGGCTACACCTTC
TRBJ2-1 | . | TRBD2 | TRBV29-1 | CSHYGTSGSEQFF | TGCAGCCATTATGGGACTAGCGGGAGTGAGCAGTTCTTC